A selection of T cell receptor beta chains follows, all from one sample in a study of blood T cell repertoires in COVID-19. This table comes from immunoSEQ multiplex PCR, and its TCRdb copy is limited to in-frame clones, with some not included. The sample has 310,000 or so clones, about nine tenths seen once. Sequences were obtained from peripheral blood. The receptors here all came from a woman aged 30 to 39 with COVID-19, enrolled during active disease. Both conserved end residues are part of each CDR3. A D gene is named only where the DNA matches it firmly. For some rows the clone size is stated as once, few or many, or as a class when expanded; others skip it.

V	J	size	D	DNA	CDR3
TRBV4-3	TRBJ2-1	once	.	TGCGCCAGCAGCCAAGTCGGGACCTACAATGAGCAGTTCTTC	CASSQVGTYNEQFF
TRBV7-9	TRBJ2-6	.	.	TGTGCCAGCAGCTTCTTCAGGGGCTCTGGGGCCAACGTCCTGACTTTC	CASSFFRGSGANVLTF
TRBV27	TRBJ2-7	.	TRBD1	TGTGCCAGCAGTCCATCACAGGGGGTCTACGAGCAGTACTTC	CASSPSQGVYEQYF
TRBV30	TRBJ2-3	.	.	TGTGCCTGGAGTGTACCAACAGCCGAGCGGGATACGCAGTATTTT	CAWSVPTAERDTQYF
TRBV7-3	TRBJ2-3	.	TRBD2	TGTGCCAGCAGCGTCGGCGGGACTAACACAGATACGCAGTATTTT	CASSVGGTNTDTQYF
TRBV4-1	TRBJ1-5	once	.	TGCGCCAGCAGTCAAGACGGATTCAGCAGGGATCAGCCCCAGCATTTT	CASSQDGFSRDQPQHF
TRBV20-1	TRBJ2-3	.	.	TGCAGTGCTAGTGTGGGGGCGGGAGATACGCAGTATTTT	CSASVGAGDTQYF
TRBV2	TRBJ2-7	.	.	TGTGCCAGCAGCGCGGGACGGGGCTCCTACGAGCAGTACTTC	CASSAGRGSYEQYF
TRBV5-1	TRBJ2-5	.	.	TGCGCCAGCAGCTTGGAGACAGGACCACAAGAGACCCAGTACTTC	CASSLETGPQETQYF
TRBV10-3	TRBJ1-1	.	.	TGTGCCATCAAGAGCATCCCGAACACTGAAGCTTTCTTT	CAIKSIPNTEAFF
TRBV30	TRBJ1-1	.	TRBD1	TGTGCCTGGAGTGTACATCGACAGGGGGTCCCTGAAGCTTTCTTT	CAWSVHRQGVPEAFF
TRBV19	TRBJ2-7	.	TRBD2	TGTGCCAGTAGTTTTAGCGGGAATCTGTACGAGCAGTACTTC	CASSFSGNLYEQYF
TRBV5-1	TRBJ2-7	.	TRBD2	TGCGCCAGCAGCTTGGGAGGGACTAGCGGGAACCAGTACGAGCAGTACTTC	CASSLGGTSGNQYEQYF
TRBV6-4	TRBJ2-1	.	TRBD2	TGTGCCAGCAGTGACTTAGCGGGAGTGCTGCACAATGAGCAGTTCTTC	CASSDLAGVLHNEQFF
TRBV28	TRBJ2-3	.	.	TGTGCCAGCAGACTAACCGGGGGTAGCACAGATACGCAGTATTTT	CASRLTGGSTDTQYF
TRBV2	TRBJ1-6	few	.	TGTGCCAGCAGCCAGGGCCCCTCCTATAATTCACCCCTCCACTTT	CASSQGPSYNSPLHF
TRBV6-2/TRBV6-3	TRBJ2-7	few	TRBD1	TGTGCCAGCAGTCCCAACACCGGACAGGGCGAGCAGTACTTC	CASSPNTGQGEQYF
TRBV27	TRBJ2-7	.	TRBD1	TGTGCCAGCAGTCTTAGACAGGGGGCTGGCGAGCAGTACTTC	CASSLRQGAGEQYF
TRBV5-1	TRBJ1-1	.	.	TGCGCCAGCGACCCCGAGCCAGGGAGGAGGACTGAAGCTTTCTTT	CASDPEPGRRTEAFF
TRBV28	TRBJ2-3	.	.	TGTGCCAGCAGTCAGGGGCAAGATACGCAGTATTTT	CASSQGQDTQYF
TRBV21-1	TRBJ2-6	few	.	TGTGCCAGCAGCAAACGCACGGGGGCTGGGGCCAACGTCCTGACTTTC	CASSKRTGAGANVLTF
TRBV10-3	TRBJ1-3	.	.	TGTGCCATCAGTGAGGGGGGCGCAGGAGGAAACACCATATATTTT	CAISEGGAGGNTIYF
TRBV24-1	TRBJ2-3	.	.	TGTGCCACCAGTGATTTTGGGGGCCGGGGCTACACAGATACGCAGTATTTT	CATSDFGGRGYTDTQYF
TRBV28	TRBJ2-7	.	.	TGTGCCAGCAGTTTCATCTACGAGCAGTACTTC	CASSFIYEQYF
TRBV9	TRBJ2-2	.	.	TGTGCCAGCAGCGTATGGAGCGACAACACCGGGGAGCTGTTTTTT	CASSVWSDNTGELFF
TRBV5-6	TRBJ2-5	.	TRBD2	TGTGCCAGCAGCTTCGCGGGAGGACAAGAGACCCAGTACTTC	CASSFAGGQETQYF
TRBV4-1	TRBJ2-7	once	.	TGCGCCAGCAGCCTAAACAGGGACGAGCAGTACTTC	CASSLNRDEQYF
TRBV2	TRBJ1-2	.	.	TGTGCCAGCAGTGAAACAGGGAACTATGGCTACACCTTC	CASSETGNYGYTF
TRBV7-9	TRBJ1-1	few	.	TGTGCCAGCAGCTCCACGTCGTGGGAGATTGAAGCTTTCTTT	CASSSTSWEIEAFF
TRBV11-2	TRBJ2-7	.	.	TGTGCCAGCAGCGCGGGACGTGGCAGCGAGCAGTACTTC	CASSAGRGSEQYF
TRBV7-9	TRBJ2-7	.	.	TGTGCCAGCAGCTTACAGGGGAACGAGCAGTACTTC	CASSLQGNEQYF
TRBV3-1/TRBV3-2	TRBJ1-2	.	TRBD1	TGTGCCAGCAGCCTGAGGACAGGCCCTGGCTACACCTTC	CASSLRTGPGYTF
TRBV6-1	TRBJ2-1	once	TRBD2	TGTGCCAGCAGTGAGCTAGCGGGAGGGCAAGCGGGGCAGTTCTTC	CASSELAGGQAGQFF
TRBV11-3	TRBJ2-1	once	.	TGTGCCAGCAGCCGGGACTCGAGCTCCTACAATGAGCAGTTCTTC	CASSRDSSSYNEQFF
TRBV4-2	TRBJ2-7	.	TRBD2	TGTGCCAGCAGCCAAGAGGCCTCAGCGGGGGAAGAGCAGTACTTC	CASSQEASAGEEQYF
TRBV19	TRBJ2-4	once	.	TGTGCCAGTAGTATGCTTCAGGGCCTAGCCAAAAACATTCAGTACTTC	CASSMLQGLAKNIQYF
TRBV6-2/TRBV6-3	TRBJ1-2	once	.	TGTGCCAGCACCCCGGGGGCCTATGGCTACACCTTC	CASTPGAYGYTF
TRBV12-3/TRBV12-4	TRBJ1-5	.	.	TGTGCCAGCAGCCCGAGGTGGGAGCCCCAGCATTTT	CASSPRWEPQHF
TRBV19	TRBJ2-7	.	.	TGTGCCAGTAGTCCAAGGGCAGCGGGCGGAATTTACGAGCAGTACTTC	CASSPRAAGGIYEQYF
TRBV5-1	TRBJ2-3	.	TRBD2	TGCGCCAGCAGCTCCGACAATAGCGGGGATACGCAGTATTTT	CASSSDNSGDTQYF
TRBV11-3	TRBJ1-1	once	TRBD1	TGTGCCAGCAGCTTAGTAGGACAGGGGAACACTGAAGCTTTCTTT	CASSLVGQGNTEAFF
TRBV5-1	TRBJ2-7	once	.	TGCGCCAGCAGCAAACAGGGTGTCGTATCCTACGAGCAGTACTTC	CASSKQGVVSYEQYF
TRBV29-1	TRBJ2-4	once	TRBD1	TGCAGCGTCGCCGGGACAGGGATAGACATTCAGTACTTC	CSVAGTGIDIQYF
TRBV19	TRBJ2-5	.	TRBD2	TGTGCCAGTAGTATCAGACTAGCGGAAGAGACCCAGTACTTC	CASSIRLAEETQYF
TRBV24-1	TRBJ1-2	.	TRBD1	TGTGCCACCAGTGCCCCGGGACAGGGCAGCTATGGCTACACCTTC	CATSAPGQGSYGYTF
TRBV19	TRBJ1-2	.	.	TGTGCCAGTAGTATAGCCTCCGACAGGTATGGCTACACCTTC	CASSIASDRYGYTF
TRBV5-5	TRBJ2-6	.	.	TGTGCCAGCAGCTTGGTCACAGGGAGCTCTGGGGCCAACGTCCTGACTTTC	CASSLVTGSSGANVLTF
TRBV2	TRBJ1-1	.	.	TGTGCCAGCAGTGACTCGGACTCGGTCACTGAAGCTTTCTTT	CASSDSDSVTEAFF
TRBV7-2	TRBJ2-1	once	TRBD2	TGTGCCAGCAGCTTACAACTAGCGGGATACAATGAGCAGTTCTTC	CASSLQLAGYNEQFF
TRBV29-1	TRBJ1-1	.	.	TGCAGCGTTGCCCCCATGGTATTTTCGAGCACTGAAGCTTTCTTT	CSVAPMVFSSTEAFF
TRBV28	TRBJ1-2	.	TRBD1	TGTGCCAGCAACACTCGACAGGGGAAGTTCGATGGCTACACCTTC	CASNTRQGKFDGYTF
TRBV30	TRBJ2-7	few	TRBD1	TGTGCCTGGAGCCTCGGGACAGCATCCTACGAGCAGTACTTC	CAWSLGTASYEQYF
TRBV6-2/TRBV6-3	TRBJ2-3	.	.	TGTGCCAGCAGTTACCCGCCCCCCGGAGATACGCAGTATTTT	CASSYPPPGDTQYF
TRBV18	TRBJ2-7	.	.	TGTGCCAGCTCACAAGGAGACTACGAGCAGTACTTC	CASSQGDYEQYF
TRBV15	TRBJ2-7	.	.	TGTGCCACCAGCAGAGATCCGGGATCCTACGAGCAGTACTTC	CATSRDPGSYEQYF
TRBV4-3	TRBJ2-5	.	.	TGCGCCAGCAGCCAAAGGTGGGAGGCGGGGTGGGAGACCCAGTACTTC	CASSQRWEAGWETQYF
TRBV28	TRBJ1-2	.	.	TGTGCCAGCAGGACGACAGAGTCCTATGGCTACACCTTC	CASRTTESYGYTF
TRBV20-1	TRBJ2-5	.	.	TGCAGTGCTAGTCTTAGTTTTGAGACCCAGTACTTC	CSASLSFETQYF